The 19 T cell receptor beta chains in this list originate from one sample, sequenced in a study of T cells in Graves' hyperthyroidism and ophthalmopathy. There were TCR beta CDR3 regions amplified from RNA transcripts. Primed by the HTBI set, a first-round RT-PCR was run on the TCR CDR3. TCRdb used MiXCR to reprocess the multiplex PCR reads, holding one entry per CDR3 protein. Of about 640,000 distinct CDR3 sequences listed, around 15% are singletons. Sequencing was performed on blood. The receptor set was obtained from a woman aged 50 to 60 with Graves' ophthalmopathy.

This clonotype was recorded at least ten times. The CDR3: CASMGLAGVFSYNEQFF. The CDR3 DNA follows: TGTGCCAGCATGGGACTAGCGGGAGTGTTCTCCTACAATGAGCAGTTCTTC. This sequence joins TRBV28 and TRBJ2-1; 14 bases match TRBD2. CDR3 length equals 17 residues. In germline, CDR1 is MDHEN, CDR2 SYDVKM. V lost 7 bases and J lost 0; bases outside the gene matches: 5.

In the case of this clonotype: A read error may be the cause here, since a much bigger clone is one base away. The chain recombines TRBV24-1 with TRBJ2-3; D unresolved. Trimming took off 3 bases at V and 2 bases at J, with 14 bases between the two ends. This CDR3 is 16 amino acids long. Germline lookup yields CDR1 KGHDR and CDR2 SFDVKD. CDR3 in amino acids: CATSDPVTQTTDTQYF. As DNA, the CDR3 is TGTGCCACCAGTGATCCGGTGACCCAGACCACAGATACGCAGTATTTT.

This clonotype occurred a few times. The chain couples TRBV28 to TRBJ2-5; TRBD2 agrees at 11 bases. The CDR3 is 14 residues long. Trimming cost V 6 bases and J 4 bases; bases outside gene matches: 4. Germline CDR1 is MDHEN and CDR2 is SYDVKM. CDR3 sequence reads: CASRRLAGSETQYF. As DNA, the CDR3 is TGTGCCAGCAGAAGACTAGCGGGATCAGAGACCCAGTACTTC.

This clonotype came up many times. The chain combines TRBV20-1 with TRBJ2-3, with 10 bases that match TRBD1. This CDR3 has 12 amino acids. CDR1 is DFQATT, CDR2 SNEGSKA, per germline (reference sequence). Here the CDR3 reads CTGQGGTDTQYF. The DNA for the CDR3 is TGCACCGGACAGGGGGGCACAGATACGCAGTATTTT.

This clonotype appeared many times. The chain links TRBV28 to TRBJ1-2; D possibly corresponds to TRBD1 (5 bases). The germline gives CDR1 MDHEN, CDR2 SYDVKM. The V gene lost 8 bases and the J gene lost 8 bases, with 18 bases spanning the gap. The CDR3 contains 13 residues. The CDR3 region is CASRQIRVSGYTF. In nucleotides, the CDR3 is TGTGCCAGCCGACAGATCCGCGTCTCCGGCTACACCTTC.

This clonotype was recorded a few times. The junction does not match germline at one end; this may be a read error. The CDR3 region is CASSSNGPGTDSGNAIYF. The CDR3 DNA reads as TGTGCCAGCAGCTCCAACGGACCTGGGACAGACTCTGGAAACGCCATATATTTT. The chain carries TRBV7-2 and TRBJ1-3; TRBD1 agrees at 7 bases. The CDR3 totals 18 residues. The germline gives CDR1 SGHTA, CDR2 FQGNSA.

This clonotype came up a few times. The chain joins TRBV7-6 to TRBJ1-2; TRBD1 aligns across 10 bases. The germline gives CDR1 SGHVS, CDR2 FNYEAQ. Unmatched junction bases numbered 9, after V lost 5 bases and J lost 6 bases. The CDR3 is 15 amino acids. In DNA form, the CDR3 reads TGTGCCAGCAGCCCGCGACAGGGGGCTGAGAATGGCTACACCTTC. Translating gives CASSPRQGAENGYTF.

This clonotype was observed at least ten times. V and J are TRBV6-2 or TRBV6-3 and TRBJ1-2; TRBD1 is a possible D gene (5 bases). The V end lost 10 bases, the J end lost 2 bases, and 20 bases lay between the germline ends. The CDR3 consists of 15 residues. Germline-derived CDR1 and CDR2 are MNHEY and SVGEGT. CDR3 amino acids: CATLSWDGQNYGYTF. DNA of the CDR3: TGTGCCACCCTGAGCTGGGACGGGCAAAACTATGGCTACACCTTC.

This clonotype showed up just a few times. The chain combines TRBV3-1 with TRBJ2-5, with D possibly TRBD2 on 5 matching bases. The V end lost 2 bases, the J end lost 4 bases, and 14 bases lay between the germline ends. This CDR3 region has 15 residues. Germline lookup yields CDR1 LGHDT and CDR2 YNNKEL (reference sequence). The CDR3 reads CASSQSGLSRETQYF. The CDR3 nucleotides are TGTGCCAGCAGCCAATCGGGGTTGAGCAGAGAGACCCAGTACTTC.

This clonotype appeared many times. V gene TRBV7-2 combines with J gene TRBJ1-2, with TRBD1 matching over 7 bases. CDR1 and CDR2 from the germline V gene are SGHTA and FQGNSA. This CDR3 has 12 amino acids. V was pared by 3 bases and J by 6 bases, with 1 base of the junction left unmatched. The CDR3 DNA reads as TGTGCCAGCAGCTTCACAGGGGATGGCTACACCTTC. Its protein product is CASSFTGDGYTF.

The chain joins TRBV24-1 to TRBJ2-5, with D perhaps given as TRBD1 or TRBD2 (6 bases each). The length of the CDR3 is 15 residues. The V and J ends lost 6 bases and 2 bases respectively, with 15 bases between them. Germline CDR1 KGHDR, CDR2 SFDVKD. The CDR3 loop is CATSSPGGRQETQYF. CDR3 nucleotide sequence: TGTGCCACCAGTTCCCCTGGGGGGCGGCAAGAGACCCAGTACTTC.

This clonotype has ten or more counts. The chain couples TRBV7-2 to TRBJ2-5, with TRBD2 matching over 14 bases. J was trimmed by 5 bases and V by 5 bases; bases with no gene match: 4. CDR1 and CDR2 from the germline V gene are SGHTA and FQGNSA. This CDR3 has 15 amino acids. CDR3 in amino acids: CASSPTSGREETQYF. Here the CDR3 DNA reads TGTGCCAGCAGCCCGACTAGCGGGAGGGAGGAGACCCAGTACTTC.

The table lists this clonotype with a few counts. CDR3 amino acids: CASSWEAGVETQYF. The CDR3 nucleotides read TGTGCCAGCAGCTGGGAAGCGGGAGTGGAGACCCAGTACTTC. V and J are TRBV7-6 and TRBJ2-5, with 8 bases aligning to TRBD2. This CDR3 is built from 14 residues. The trim removed 4 bases at V and 5 bases at J, leaving 6 bases unmatched. CDR1 and CDR2 (germline): SGHVS, FNYEAQ.

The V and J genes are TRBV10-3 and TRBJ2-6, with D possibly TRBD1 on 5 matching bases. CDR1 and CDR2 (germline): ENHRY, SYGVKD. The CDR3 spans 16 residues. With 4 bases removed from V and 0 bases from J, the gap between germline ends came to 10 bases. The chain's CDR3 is CAISGQGVSGANVLTF. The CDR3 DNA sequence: TGTGCCATCAGTGGCCAAGGGGTCTCTGGGGCCAACGTCCTGACTTTC.

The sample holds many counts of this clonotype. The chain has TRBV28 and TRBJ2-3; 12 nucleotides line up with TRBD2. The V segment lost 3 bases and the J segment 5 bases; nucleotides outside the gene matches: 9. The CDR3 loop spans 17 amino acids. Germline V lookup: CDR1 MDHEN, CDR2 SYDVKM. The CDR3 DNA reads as TGTGCCAGCAGTTTTAGGGGGGCTAGCGGGAGGGTAGATACGCAGTATTTT. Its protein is CASSFRGASGRVDTQYF. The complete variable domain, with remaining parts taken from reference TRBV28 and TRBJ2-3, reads DVKVTQSSRYLVKRTGEKVFLECVQDMDHENMFWYRQDPGLGLRLIYFSYDVKMKEKGDIPEGYSVSREKKERFSLILESASTNQTSMYLCASSFRGASGRVDTQYFGPGTRLTVL.

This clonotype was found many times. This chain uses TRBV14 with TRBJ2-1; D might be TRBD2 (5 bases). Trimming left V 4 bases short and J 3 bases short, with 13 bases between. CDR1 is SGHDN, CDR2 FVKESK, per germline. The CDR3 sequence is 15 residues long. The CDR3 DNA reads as TGTGCCAGCAGCCCGGGAACAGCCTTCTACAATGAGCAGTTCTTC. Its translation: CASSPGTAFYNEQFF. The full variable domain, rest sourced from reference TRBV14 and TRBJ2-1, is EAGVTQFPSHSVIEKGQTVTLRCDPISGHDNLYWYRRVMGKEIKFLLHFVKESKQDESGMPNNRFLAERTGGTYSTLKVQPAELEDSGVYFCASSPGTAFYNEQFFGPGTRLTVL.

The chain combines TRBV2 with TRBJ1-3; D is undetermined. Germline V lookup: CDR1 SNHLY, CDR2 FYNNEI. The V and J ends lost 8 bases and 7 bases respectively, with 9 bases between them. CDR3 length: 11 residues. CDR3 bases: TGTGCCAGCGACCGGACCAACACCATATATTTT. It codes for CASDRTNTIYF.

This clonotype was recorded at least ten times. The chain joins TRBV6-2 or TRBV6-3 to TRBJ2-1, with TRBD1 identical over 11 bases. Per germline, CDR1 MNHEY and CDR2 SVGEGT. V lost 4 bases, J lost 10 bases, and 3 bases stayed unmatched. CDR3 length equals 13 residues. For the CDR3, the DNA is TGTGCCAGCAGTTGGACAGGGGGCAGCGAGCAGTTCTTC. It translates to CASSWTGGSEQFF.

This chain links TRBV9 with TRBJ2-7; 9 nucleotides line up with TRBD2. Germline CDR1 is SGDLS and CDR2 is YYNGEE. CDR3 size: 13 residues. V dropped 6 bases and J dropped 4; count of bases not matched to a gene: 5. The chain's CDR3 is CASNSGRGYEQYF. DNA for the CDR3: TGTGCCAGCAATAGCGGGAGAGGGTACGAGCAGTACTTC.